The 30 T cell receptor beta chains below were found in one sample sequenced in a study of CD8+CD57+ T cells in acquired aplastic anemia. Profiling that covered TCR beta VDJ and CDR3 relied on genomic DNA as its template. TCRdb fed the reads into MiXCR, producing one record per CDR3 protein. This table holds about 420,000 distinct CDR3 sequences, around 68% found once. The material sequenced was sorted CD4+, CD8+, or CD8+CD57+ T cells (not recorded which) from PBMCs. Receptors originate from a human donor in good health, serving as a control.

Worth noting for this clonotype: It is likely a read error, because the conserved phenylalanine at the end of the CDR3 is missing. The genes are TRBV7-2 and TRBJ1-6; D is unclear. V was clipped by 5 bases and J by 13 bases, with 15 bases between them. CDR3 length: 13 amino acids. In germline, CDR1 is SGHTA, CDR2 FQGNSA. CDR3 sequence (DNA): TGTGCCAGCAGCCCCGTTGGTGATTTCCCCCTCCACTCT. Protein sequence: CASSPVGDFPLHS.

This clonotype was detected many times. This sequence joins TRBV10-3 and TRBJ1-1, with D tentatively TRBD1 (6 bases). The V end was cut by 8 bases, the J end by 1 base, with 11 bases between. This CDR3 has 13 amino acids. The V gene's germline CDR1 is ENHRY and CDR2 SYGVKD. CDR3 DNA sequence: TGTGCCATCGCCGACAGGAGGAACACTGAAGCTTTCTTT. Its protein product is CAIADRRNTEAFF.

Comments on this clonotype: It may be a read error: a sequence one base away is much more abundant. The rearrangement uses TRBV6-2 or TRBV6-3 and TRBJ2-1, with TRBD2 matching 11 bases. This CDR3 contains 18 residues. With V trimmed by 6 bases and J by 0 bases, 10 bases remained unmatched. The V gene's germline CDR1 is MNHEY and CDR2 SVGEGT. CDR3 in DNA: TGTGCCAGCAGCAAGGGACTAGCGGAGGGAAGCTCCTACAATGAGCAGTTCTTC. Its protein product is CASSKGLAEGSSYNEQFF.

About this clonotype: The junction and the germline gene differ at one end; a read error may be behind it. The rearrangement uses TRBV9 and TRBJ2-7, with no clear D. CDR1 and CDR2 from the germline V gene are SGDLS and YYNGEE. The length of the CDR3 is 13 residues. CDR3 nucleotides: TGTGCCAGCAGCCTGGTCGGATCTTACGAGCAGTGCTTC. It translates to CASSLVGSYEQCF.

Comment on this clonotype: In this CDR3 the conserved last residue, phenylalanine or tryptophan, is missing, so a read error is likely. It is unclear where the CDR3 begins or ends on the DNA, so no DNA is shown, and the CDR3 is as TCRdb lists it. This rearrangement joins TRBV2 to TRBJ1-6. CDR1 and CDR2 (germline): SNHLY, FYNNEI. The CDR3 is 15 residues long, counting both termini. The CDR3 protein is CASSVHMNHNAFLRL.

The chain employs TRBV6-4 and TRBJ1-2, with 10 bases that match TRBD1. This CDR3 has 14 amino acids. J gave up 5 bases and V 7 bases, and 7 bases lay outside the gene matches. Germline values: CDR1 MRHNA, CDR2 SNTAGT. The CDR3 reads CASIRQGAEYGYTF. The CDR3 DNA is TGTGCCAGCATCAGACAGGGGGCAGAGTATGGCTACACCTTC.

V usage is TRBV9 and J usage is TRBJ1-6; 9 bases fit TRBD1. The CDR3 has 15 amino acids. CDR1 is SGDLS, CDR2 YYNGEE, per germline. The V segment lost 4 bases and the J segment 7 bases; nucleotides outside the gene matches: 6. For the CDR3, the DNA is TGTGCCAGCAGCAAAACAGGGGGCATGAATTCACCCCTCCACTTT. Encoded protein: CASSKTGGMNSPLHF.

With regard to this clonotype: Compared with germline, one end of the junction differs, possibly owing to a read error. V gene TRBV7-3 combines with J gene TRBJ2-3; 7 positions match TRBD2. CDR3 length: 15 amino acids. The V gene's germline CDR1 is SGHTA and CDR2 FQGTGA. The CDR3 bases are TGTGCCACCAGCTCAGGTTCGGCGGGGAGGGCTACGCAGTATTTT. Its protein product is CATSSGSAGRATQYF.

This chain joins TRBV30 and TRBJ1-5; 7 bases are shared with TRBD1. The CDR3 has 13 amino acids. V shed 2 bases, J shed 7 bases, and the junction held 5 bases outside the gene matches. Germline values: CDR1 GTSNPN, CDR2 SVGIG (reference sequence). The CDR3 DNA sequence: TGTGCCTGGAGTCAACAGGGGAGCCAGCCCCAGCATTTT. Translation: CAWSQQGSQPQHF.

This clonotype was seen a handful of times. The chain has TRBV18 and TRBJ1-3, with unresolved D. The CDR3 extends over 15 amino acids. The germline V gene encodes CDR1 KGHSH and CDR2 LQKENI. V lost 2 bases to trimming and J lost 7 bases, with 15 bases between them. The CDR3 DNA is TGTGCCAGCTCACCATTGGAGGGTTCCTCGAACACCATATATTTT. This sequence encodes CASSPLEGSSNTIYF.

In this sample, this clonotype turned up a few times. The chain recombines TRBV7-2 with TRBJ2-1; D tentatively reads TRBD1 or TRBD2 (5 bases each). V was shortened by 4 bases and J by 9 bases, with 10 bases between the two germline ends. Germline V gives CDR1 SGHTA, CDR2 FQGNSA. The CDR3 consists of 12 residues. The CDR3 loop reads CASSSWGSEQFF. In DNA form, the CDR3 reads TGTGCCAGCAGCTCGTGGGGGAGTGAGCAGTTCTTC.

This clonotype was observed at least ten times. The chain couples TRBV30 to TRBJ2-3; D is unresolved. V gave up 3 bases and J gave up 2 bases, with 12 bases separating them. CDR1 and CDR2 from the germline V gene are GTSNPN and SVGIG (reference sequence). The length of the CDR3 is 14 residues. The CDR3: CAWSPGPNTDTQYF. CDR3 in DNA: TGTGCCTGGAGCCCAGGACCGAACACAGATACGCAGTATTTT.

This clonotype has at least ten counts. The CDR3 bases are TGTGCCAGCAGCGCGAACGACCCCCCGACCACAGATACGCAGTATTTT. Its translation: CASSANDPPTTDTQYF. The rearrangement joins TRBV9 to TRBJ2-3; the D is unclear. Germline-derived CDR1 and CDR2 are SGDLS and YYNGEE. The V end was cut by 3 bases, the J end by 2 bases, with 16 bases between. This CDR3 comprises 16 residues.

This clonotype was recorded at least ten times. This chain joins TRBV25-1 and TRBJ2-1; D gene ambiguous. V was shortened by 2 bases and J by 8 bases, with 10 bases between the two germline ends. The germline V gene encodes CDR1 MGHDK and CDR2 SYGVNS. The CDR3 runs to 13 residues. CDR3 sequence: CASSERLLDEQFF. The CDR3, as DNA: TGTGCCAGCAGTGAACGGCTATTGGATGAGCAGTTCTTC. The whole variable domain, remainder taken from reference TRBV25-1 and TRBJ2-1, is EADIYQTPRYLVIGTGKKITLECSQTMGHDKMYWYQQDPGMELHLIHYSYGVNSTEKGDLSSESTVSRIRTEHFPLTLESARPSHTSQYLCASSERLLDEQFFGPGTRLTVL.

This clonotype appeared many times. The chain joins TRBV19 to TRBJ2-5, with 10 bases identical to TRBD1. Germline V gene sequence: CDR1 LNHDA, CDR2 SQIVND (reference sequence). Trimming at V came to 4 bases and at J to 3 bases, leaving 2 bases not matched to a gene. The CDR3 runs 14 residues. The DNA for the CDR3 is TGTGCCAGTAGTAGGGGACAGGGGAAAGAGACCCAGTACTTC. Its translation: CASSRGQGKETQYF.

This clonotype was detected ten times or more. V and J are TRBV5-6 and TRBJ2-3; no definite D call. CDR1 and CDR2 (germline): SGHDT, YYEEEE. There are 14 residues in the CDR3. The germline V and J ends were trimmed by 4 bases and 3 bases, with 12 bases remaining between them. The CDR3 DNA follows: TGTGCCAGCAGCCCGGATTTGAGAACAGATACGCAGTATTTT. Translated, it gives CASSPDLRTDTQYF.

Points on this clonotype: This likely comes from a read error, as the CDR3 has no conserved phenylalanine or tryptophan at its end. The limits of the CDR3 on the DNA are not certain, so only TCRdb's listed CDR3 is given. Here the CDR3 reads CASSLLDRGREIR. The V and J genes are TRBV7-8 and TRBJ1-2; the DNA was not compared with TRBD1, the D call given in the table. From its first to its last residue, the CDR3 has 13 amino acids. Per germline, CDR1 SGHVS and CDR2 FQNEAQ.

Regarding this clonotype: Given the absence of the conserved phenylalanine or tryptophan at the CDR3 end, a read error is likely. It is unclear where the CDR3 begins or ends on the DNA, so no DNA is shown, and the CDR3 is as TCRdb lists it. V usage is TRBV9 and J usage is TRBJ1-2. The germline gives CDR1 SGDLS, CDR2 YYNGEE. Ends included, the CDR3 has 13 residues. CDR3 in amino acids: CASSVGLAGGYNV.

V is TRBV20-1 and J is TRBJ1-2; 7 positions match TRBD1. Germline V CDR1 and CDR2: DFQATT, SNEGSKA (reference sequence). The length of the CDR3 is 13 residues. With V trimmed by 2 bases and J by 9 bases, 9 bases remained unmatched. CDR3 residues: CSARTLTGSCYTF. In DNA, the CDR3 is TGCAGTGCTAGAACGTTGACAGGGTCCTGCTACACCTTC.

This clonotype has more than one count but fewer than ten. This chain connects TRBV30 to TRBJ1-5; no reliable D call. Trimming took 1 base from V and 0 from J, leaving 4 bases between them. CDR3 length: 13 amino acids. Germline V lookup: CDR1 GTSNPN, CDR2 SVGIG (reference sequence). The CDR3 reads CAWSGYSNQPQHF. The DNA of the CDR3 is TGTGCCTGGAGTGGATATAGCAATCAGCCCCAGCATTTT. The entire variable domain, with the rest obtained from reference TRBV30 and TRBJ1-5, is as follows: SQTIHQWPATLVQPVGSPLSLECTVEGTSNPNLYWYRQAAGRGLQLLFYSVGIGQISSEVPQNLSASRPQDRQFILSSKKLLLSDSGFYLCAWSGYSNQPQHFGDGTRLSIL.

The CDR3 sequence: CASSLKGRVLGETQYF. The CDR3, as DNA: TGTGCCAGCAGCTTAAAAGGCAGAGTTTTAGGGGAGACCCAGTACTTC. The chain uses TRBV7-3 and TRBJ2-5; D ambiguous. The CDR3 contains 16 residues. Trimming pared 1 base from V and 5 bases from J, leaving 17 bases between. CDR1 is SGHTA and CDR2 is FQGTGA in the germline V gene.

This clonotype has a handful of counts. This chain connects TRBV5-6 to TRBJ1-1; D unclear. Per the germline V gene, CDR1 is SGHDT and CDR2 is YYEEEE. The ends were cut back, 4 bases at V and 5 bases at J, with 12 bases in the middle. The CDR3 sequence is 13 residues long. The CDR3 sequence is CASSVAGRTEAFF. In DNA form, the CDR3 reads TGTGCCAGCAGCGTGGCAGGACGAACTGAAGCTTTCTTT.

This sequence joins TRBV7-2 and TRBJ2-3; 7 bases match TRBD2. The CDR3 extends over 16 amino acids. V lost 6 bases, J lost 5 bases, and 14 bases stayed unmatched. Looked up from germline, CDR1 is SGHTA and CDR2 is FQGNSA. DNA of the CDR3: TGTGCCAGCAGTTTCGGACGAGCGGGAAGGGTAGATACGCAGTATTTT. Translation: CASSFGRAGRVDTQYF. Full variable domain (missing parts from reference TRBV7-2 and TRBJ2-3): GAGVSQSPSNKVTEKGKDVELRCDPISGHTALYWYRQSLGQGLEFLIYFQGNSAPDKSGLPSDRFSAERTGGSVSTLTIQRTQQEDSAVYLCASSFGRAGRVDTQYFGPGTRLTVL.

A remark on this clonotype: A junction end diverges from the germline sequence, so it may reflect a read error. The CDR3 region is CASGLVSYEQYF. The CDR3 nucleotides are TGTGCTAGTGGTCTGGTCAGTTACGAGCAGTACTTC. The chain carries TRBV12-5 and TRBJ2-7, with D uncertain. The germline V gene encodes CDR1 LGHNT and CDR2 FRNRAP. This CDR3 comprises 12 residues.

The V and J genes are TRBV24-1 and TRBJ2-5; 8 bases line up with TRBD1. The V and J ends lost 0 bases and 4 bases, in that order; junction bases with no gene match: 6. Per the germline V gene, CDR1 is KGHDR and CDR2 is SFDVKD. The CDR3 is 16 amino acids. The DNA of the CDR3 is TGTGCCACCAGTGATTTGAGCAGGGGGCCGGCAGAGACCCAGTACTTC. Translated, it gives CATSDLSRGPAETQYF.

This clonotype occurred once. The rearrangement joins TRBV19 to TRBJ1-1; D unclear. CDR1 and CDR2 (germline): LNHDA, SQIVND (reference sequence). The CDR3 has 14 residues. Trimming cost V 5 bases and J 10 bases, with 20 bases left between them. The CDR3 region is CASSPPGTDAGAFF. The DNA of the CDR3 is TGTGCCAGTAGTCCCCCCGGTACGGACGCTGGAGCTTTCTTT.

The CDR3 loop is CASSLRQTYETYF. The DNA of the CDR3 is TGTGCCAGCAGCCTACGACAGACCTACGAGACGTACTTC. The chain joins TRBV9 to TRBJ2-7; D is possibly TRBD1 (5 bases). Germline CDR1 SGDLS, CDR2 YYNGEE. Deletions cut 4 bases from V and 12 bases from J, with 20 bases between. This CDR3 region has 13 residues. Variable domain in full (rest from reference TRBV9 and TRBJ2-7): DSGVTQTPKHLITATGQRVTLRCSPRSGDLSVYWYQQSLDQGLQFLIQYYNGEERAKGNILERFSAQQFPDLHSELNLSSLELGDSALYFCASSLRQTYETYFGPGTRLTVT.

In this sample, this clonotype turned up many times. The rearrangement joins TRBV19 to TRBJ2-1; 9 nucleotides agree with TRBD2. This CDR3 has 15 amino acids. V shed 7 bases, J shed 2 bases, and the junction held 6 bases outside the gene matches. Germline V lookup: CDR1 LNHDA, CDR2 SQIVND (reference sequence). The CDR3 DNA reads TGTGCCAGTAAAATAGCGGGGGACACCTACAATGAGCAGTTCTTC. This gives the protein CASKIAGDTYNEQFF. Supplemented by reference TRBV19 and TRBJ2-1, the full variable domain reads DGGITQSPKYLFRKEGQNVTLSCEQNLNHDAMYWYRQDPGQGLRLIYYSQIVNDFQKGDIAEGYSVSREKKESFPLTVTSAQKNPTAFYLCASKIAGDTYNEQFFGPGTRLTVL.

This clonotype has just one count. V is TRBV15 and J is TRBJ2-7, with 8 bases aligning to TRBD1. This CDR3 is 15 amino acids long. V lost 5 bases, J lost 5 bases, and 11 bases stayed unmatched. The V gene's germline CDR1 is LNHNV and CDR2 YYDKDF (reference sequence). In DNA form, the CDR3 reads TGTGCCACCAGCTCCGGGACAGGACCCAACGACGAGCAGTACTTC. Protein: CATSSGTGPNDEQYF. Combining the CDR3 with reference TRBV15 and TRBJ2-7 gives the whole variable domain DAMVIQNPRYQVTQFGKPVTLSCSQTLNHNVMYWYQQKSSQAPKLLFHYYDKDFNNEADTPDNFQSRRPNTSFCFLDIRSPGLGDTAMYLCATSSGTGPNDEQYFGPGTRLTVT.

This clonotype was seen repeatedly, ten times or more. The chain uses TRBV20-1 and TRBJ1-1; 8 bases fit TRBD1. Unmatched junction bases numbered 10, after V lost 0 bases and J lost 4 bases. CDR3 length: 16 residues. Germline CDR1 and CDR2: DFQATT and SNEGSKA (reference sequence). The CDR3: CSARDYGRGRSTEAFF. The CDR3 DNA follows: TGCAGTGCTAGAGACTACGGCAGGGGGCGTAGCACTGAAGCTTTCTTT.